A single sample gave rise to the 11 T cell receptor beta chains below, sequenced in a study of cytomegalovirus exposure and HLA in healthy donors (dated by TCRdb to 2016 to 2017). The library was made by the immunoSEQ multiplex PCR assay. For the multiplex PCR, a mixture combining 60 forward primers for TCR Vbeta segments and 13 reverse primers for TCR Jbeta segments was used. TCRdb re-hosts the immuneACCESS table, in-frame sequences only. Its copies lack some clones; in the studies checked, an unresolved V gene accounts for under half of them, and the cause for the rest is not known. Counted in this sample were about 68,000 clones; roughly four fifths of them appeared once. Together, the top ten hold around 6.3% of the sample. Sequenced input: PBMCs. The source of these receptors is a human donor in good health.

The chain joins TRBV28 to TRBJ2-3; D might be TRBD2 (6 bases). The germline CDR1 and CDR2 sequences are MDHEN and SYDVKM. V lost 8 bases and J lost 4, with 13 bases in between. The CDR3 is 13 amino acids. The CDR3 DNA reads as TGTGCCAGCCGGGACTCCGGGGCAGATACGCAGTATTTT. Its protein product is CASRDSGADTQYF.

The CDR3 coding sequence is TGTGCCAGCAGCAGGACAGGGCGAACGAATGAAAAACTGTTTTTT. Protein sequence: CASSRTGRTNEKLFF. The rearrangement uses TRBV5-4 and TRBJ1-4, with 8 bases aligning to TRBD1. Germline V CDR1 and CDR2: SGHNT, YYREEE (reference sequence). V dropped 4 bases and J dropped 5; count of bases not matched to a gene: 7. The CDR3 loop spans 15 amino acids.

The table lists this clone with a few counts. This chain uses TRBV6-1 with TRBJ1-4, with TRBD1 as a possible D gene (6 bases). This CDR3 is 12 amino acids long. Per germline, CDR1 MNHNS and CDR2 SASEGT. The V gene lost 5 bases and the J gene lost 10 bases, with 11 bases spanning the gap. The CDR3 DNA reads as TGTGCCAGCAGTTTAGGGGGGGGAAAACTGTTTTTT. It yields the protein CASSLGGGKLFF.

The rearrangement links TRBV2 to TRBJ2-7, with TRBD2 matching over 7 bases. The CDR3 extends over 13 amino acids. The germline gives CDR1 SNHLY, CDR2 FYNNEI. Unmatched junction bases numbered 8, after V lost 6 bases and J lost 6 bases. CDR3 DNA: TGTGCCAGCAGGCTCAGTTCGGGGGGCGAGCAGTACTTC. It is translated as CASRLSSGGEQYF.

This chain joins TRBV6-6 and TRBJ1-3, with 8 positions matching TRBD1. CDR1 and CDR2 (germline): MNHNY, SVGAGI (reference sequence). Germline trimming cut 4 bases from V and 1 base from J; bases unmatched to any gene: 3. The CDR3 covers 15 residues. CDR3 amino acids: CASSSRGLSGNTIYF. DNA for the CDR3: TGTGCCAGCAGTTCCAGGGGGCTGTCTGGAAACACCATATATTTT.

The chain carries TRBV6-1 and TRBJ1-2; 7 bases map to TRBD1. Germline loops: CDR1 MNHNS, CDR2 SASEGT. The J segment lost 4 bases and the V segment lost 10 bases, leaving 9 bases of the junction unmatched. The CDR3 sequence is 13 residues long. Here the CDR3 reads CATSGQPFYGYTF. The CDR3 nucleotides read TGTGCCACCTCGGGACAGCCCTTCTATGGCTACACCTTC.

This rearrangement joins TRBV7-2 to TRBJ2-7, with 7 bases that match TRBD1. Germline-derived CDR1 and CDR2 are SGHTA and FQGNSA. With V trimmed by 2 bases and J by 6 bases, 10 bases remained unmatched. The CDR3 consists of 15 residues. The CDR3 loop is CASSLFRDRNAEQYF. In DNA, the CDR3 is TGTGCCAGCAGCTTATTCCGGGACAGAAATGCCGAGCAGTACTTC. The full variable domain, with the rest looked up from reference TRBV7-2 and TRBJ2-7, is GAGVSQSPSNKVTEKGKDVELRCDPISGHTALYWYRQSLGQGLEFLIYFQGNSAPDKSGLPSDRFSAERTGGSVSTLTIQRTQQEDSAVYLCASSLFRDRNAEQYFGPGTRLTVT.

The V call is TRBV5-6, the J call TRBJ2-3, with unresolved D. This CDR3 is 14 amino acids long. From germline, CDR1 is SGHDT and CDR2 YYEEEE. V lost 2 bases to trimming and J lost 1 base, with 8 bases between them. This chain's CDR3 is CASSFWAGTDTQYF. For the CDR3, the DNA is TGTGCCAGCAGCTTTTGGGCCGGCACAGATACGCAGTATTTT.

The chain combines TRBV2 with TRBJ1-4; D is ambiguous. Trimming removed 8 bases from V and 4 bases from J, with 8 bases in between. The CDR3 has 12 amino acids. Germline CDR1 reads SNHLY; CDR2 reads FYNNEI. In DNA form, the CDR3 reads TGTGCCAGCGGGCAGGATAATGAAAAACTGTTTTTT. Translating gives CASGQDNEKLFF. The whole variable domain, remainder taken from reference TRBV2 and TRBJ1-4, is EPEVTQTPSHQVTQMGQEVILRCVPISNHLYFYWYRQILGQKVEFLVSFYNNEISEKSEIFDDQFSVERPDGSNFTLKIRSTKLEDSAMYFCASGQDNEKLFFGSGTQLSVL.

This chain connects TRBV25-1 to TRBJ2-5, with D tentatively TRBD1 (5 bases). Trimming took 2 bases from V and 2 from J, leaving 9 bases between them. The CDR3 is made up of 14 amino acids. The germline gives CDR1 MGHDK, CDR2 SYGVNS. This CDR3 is CASSERKGQETQYF. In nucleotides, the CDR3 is TGTGCCAGCAGTGAAAGGAAGGGGCAAGAGACCCAGTACTTC.

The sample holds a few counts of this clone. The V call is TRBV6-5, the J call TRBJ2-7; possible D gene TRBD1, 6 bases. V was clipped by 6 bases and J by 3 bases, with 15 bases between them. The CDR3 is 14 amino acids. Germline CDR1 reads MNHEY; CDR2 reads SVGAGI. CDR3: CASSPFTTGYEQYF. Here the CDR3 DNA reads TGTGCCAGCAGCCCCTTCACGACAGGCTACGAGCAGTACTTC.